A selection of T cell receptor beta chains follows, all from one sample in a study of T-cell reconstitution after alpha-beta-depleted transplantation in children. TCRdb redid the calling of the PCR reads with MiXCR, one entry per CDR3 protein. This sample yields fewer than 700,000 distinct CDR3 sequences, of which 10% to 15% are seen a single time; 2.2% belongs to the top ten. The sample was PBMCs, mostly from graft donor cells, taken 360 days after TCRalphabeta/CD19-depleted stem cell transplant. The receptors here all came from a male patient under 18 who had a stem cell transplant for acute myeloid leukemia, so the T cells may come from the graft donor. Both conserved end residues are part of each CDR3. A D gene is named only where the DNA matches it firmly. For some rows the clone size is stated as once, few or many, or as a class when expanded; others skip it.

TRBD2,NA,TRBV19,12,TRBJ2-7,CATSGSTHEQYF,TGTGCTACTAGCGGGAGTACCCACGAGCAGTACTTC
NA,few,TRBV7-8,16,TRBJ2-2,CASSLIAAPNTGELFF,TGTGCCAGCAGCTTAATAGCGGCCCCGAACACCGGGGAGCTGTTTTTT
NA,NA,TRBV4-3,13,TRBJ2-7,CAPPTWSAYEQYF,TGCGCCCCACCAACATGGTCGGCGTACGAGCAGTACTTC
TRBD1,many,TRBV27,15,TRBJ2-3,CASSLGQLRTDTQYF,TGTGCCAGCAGTTTGGGACAGCTCCGCACAGATACGCAGTATTTT
NA,many,TRBV27,17,TRBJ2-7,CASSHSSQGRGAREQYF,TGTGCCAGCAGTCACTCCTCCCAGGGGAGGGGGGCCCGGGAGCAGTACTTC
TRBD2,NA,TRBV20-1,15,TRBJ2-3,CSARSIRDYTDTQYF,TGCAGTGCTAGGAGTATTCGGGACTACACAGATACGCAGTATTTT
NA,many,TRBV29-1,14,TRBJ2-1,CSVDSMVGGSEQFF,TGCAGCGTTGATTCTATGGTAGGGGGGAGTGAGCAGTTCTTC
NA,NA,TRBV10-3,16,TRBJ2-3,CAISEPRGGASDTQYF,TGTGCCATCAGTGAGCCCAGGGGGGGCGCATCAGATACGCAGTATTTT
NA,NA,TRBV9,14,TRBJ2-5,CASSEAGRQETQYF,TGTGCCAGCAGCGAGGCCGGGCGCCAAGAGACCCAGTACTTC
NA,few,TRBV4-2,17,TRBJ2-3,CASSQERTRPDTDTQYF,TGTGCCAGCAGCCAGGAACGTACTAGACCCGACACAGATACGCAGTATTTT
NA,NA,TRBV2,14,TRBJ2-1,CASGNSVSYNEQFF,TGTGCCAGCGGGAATAGCGTCTCCTACAATGAGCAGTTCTTC
NA,NA,TRBV24-1,15,TRBJ2-5,CATSDLDGKGETQYF,TGTGCCACCAGTGATTTGGACGGGAAGGGGGAGACCCAGTACTTC
NA,NA,TRBV28,16,TRBJ2-4,CASTLQGSIAKNIQYF,TGTGCCAGCACTCTTCAGGGCTCCATAGCCAAAAACATTCAGTACTTC
NA,once,TRBV12-5,15,TRBJ2-3,CASAADFKSTDTQYF,TGTGCTAGTGCTGCCGACTTTAAGAGCACAGATACGCAGTATTTT
TRBD1,NA,TRBV18,15,TRBJ2-7,CASSPRDRAPYEQYF,TGTGCCAGCTCACCACGGGACAGGGCCCCCTACGAGCAGTACTTC
TRBD1,NA,TRBV4-2,16,TRBJ1-1,CASRPTDGTVNTEAFF,TGTGCCAGCAGACCAACCGACGGGACAGTGAACACTGAAGCTTTCTTT
NA,few,TRBV28,20,TRBJ2-1,CASSFDGGLAVLRLWHEQFF,TGTGCCAGCAGTTTTGACGGGGGGCTAGCGGTCCTACGATTATGGCATGAGCAGTTCTTC
NA,few,TRBV12-3/TRBV12-4,16,TRBJ2-5,CASSFSWDFRGETQYF,TGTGCCAGCAGTTTTTCCTGGGACTTCCGAGGGGAGACCCAGTACTTC
TRBD2,NA,TRBV7-3,15,TRBJ2-7,CASSSGLAGNHEQYF,TGTGCCAGCAGCTCCGGACTAGCGGGAAACCACGAGCAGTACTTC
NA,many,TRBV12-3/TRBV12-4,14,TRBJ2-5,CASSLRGFEETQYF,TGTGCCAGCAGTTTAAGGGGATTCGAAGAGACCCAGTACTTC
NA,few,TRBV28,12,TRBJ2-7,CASGPGSYEQYF,TGTGCCAGTGGGCCAGGTTCTTACGAGCAGTACTTC
NA,many,TRBV10-3,15,TRBJ2-7,CAISESKREPYEQYF,TGTGCCATCAGTGAGTCGAAACGGGAACCCTACGAGCAGTACTTC
NA,few,TRBV29-1,11,TRBJ1-1,CSVLQVTEAFF,TGCAGCGTACTACAGGTCACTGAAGCTTTCTTT
TRBD1,NA,TRBV3-1,14,TRBJ1-6,CASSQRQGNSPLHF,TGTGCCAGCAGCCAGAGACAGGGGAATTCACCCCTCCACTTT
TRBD2,NA,TRBV20-1,14,TRBJ2-1,CSAVGTSGCNEQFF,TGCAGTGCCGTCGGGACTAGCGGCTGCAATGAGCAGTTCTTC
TRBD2,NA,TRBV29-1,14,TRBJ2-7,CSVEASGRAYEQYF,TGCAGCGTTGAGGCTAGCGGGAGGGCCTACGAGCAGTACTTC
NA,NA,TRBV3-1,19,TRBJ2-4,CASSLPYPKGNLAKNIQYF,TGTGCCAGCAGCCTACCGTACCCGAAGGGAAACTTAGCCAAAAACATTCAGTACTTC
TRBD2,many,TRBV12-3/TRBV12-4,17,TRBJ2-1,CASSWLPSGSSYNEQFF,TGTGCCAGCAGTTGGCTGCCTAGCGGGAGCTCCTACAATGAGCAGTTCTTC
TRBD1,many,TRBV25-1,15,TRBJ2-5,CASSVAGTGWETQYF,TGTGCCAGCAGTGTCGCCGGGACAGGGTGGGAGACCCAGTACTTC
TRBD2,few,TRBV12-3/TRBV12-4,14,TRBJ2-7,CASRPGTSAYEQYF,TGTGCCAGCAGGCCCGGGACTAGCGCCTACGAGCAGTACTTC
NA,few,TRBV7-9,11,TRBJ2-7,CASGPLYEQYF,TGTGCCAGCGGACCCCTATACGAGCAGTACTTC
NA,NA,TRBV6-5,14,TRBJ1-6,CASLGAGGNSPLHF,TGTGCCAGCCTAGGGGCCGGCGGGAATTCACCCCTCCACTTT
NA,NA,TRBV6-2/TRBV6-3,11,TRBJ2-2,CATTMHGELFF,TGTGCCACCACGATGCACGGGGAGCTGTTTTTT
TRBD1,NA,TRBV18,15,TRBJ1-3,CASSPTGGPGNTIYF,TGTGCCAGCTCACCAACAGGGGGCCCTGGAAACACCATATATTTT
NA,NA,TRBV4-3,18,TRBJ2-3,CASSQDTVKAGRTDTQYF,TGCGCCAGCAGCCAAGATACGGTGAAGGCAGGGCGCACAGATACGCAGTATTTT
TRBD2,few,TRBV27,20,TRBJ2-5,CASSLRSRARASGGQETQYF,TGTGCCAGCAGTTTACGAAGCAGGGCTCGGGCTAGCGGAGGTCAAGAGACCCAGTACTTC
NA,NA,TRBV20-1,15,TRBJ2-5,CSARDVSGSKETQYF,TGCAGTGCTAGAGATGTCTCAGGGAGCAAGGAGACCCAGTACTTC
NA,NA,TRBV29-1,14,TRBJ2-5,CSVEDHGHQETQYF,TGCAGCGTTGAAGATCACGGCCACCAAGAGACCCAGTACTTC
NA,NA,TRBV7-9,14,TRBJ2-5,CSNSLWAGEETQYF,TGTTCCAACAGCTTATGGGCAGGGGAAGAGACCCAGTACTTC
TRBD2,NA,TRBV18,16,TRBJ2-7,CASSPLGAGAPYEQYF,TGTGCCAGCTCACCCTTAGGGGCGGGAGCCCCCTACGAGCAGTACTTC
NA,few,TRBV24-1,16,TRBJ1-5,CATSDHRKTSNQPQHF,TGTGCCACCAGTGACCACAGAAAGACGAGCAATCAGCCCCAGCATTTT
NA,many,TRBV9,17,TRBJ2-3,CASSVLGRLDGADTQYF,TGTGCCAGCAGCGTTCTGGGCAGACTCGACGGGGCAGATACGCAGTATTTT
NA,few,TRBV20-1,16,TRBJ1-5,CSARAPAGADNQPQHF,TGCAGTGCTAGAGCCCCCGCCGGGGCTGACAATCAGCCCCAGCATTTT
NA,few,TRBV6-5,18,TRBJ2-7,CASSYSQGPAGLSYEQYF,TGTGCCAGCAGTTACTCGCAGGGGCCAGCGGGGCTCTCCTACGAGCAGTACTTC
TRBD2,few,TRBV20-1,15,TRBJ2-3,CSVLPGSGKADTQYF,TGCAGTGTTCTCCCCGGGAGCGGGAAGGCAGATACGCAGTATTTT
NA,few,TRBV28,13,TRBJ2-7,CASNQPGFHEQYF,TGTGCCAGCAACCAACCAGGGTTCCACGAGCAGTACTTC
NA,NA,TRBV20-1,15,TRBJ1-1,CSASPKPRVNTEAFF,TGCAGTGCTAGCCCCAAGCCGAGGGTGAACACTGAAGCTTTCTTT
TRBD1,many,TRBV15,16,TRBJ2-3,CATSTRTGRHTDTQYF,TGTGCCACCAGCACCCGGACAGGGAGGCACACAGATACGCAGTATTTT
NA,many,TRBV24-1,12,TRBJ2-7,CATSDNTYEQYF,TGTGCCACCAGTGATAATACCTACGAGCAGTACTTC
NA,many,TRBV7-9,16,TRBJ2-7,CASSSPRLGNPYEQYF,TGTGCCAGCAGCTCCCCCCGCTTGGGGAATCCCTACGAGCAGTACTTC
NA,NA,TRBV24-1,16,TRBJ2-2,CATSDLGLGGSGELFF,TGTGCCACCAGTGATTTGGGGTTAGGGGGTTCCGGGGAGCTGTTTTTT
TRBD2,few,TRBV9,13,TRBJ2-1,CARSGSSYNEQFF,TGTGCCCGGAGCGGGAGCTCCTACAATGAGCAGTTCTTC
NA,few,TRBV21-1,17,TRBJ2-5,CATLLKPGLADQETQYF,TGTGCCACCCTCCTAAAACCGGGACTAGCCGACCAAGAGACCCAGTACTTC
NA,few,TRBV10-3,16,TRBJ2-5,CAISGNPRGGRETQYF,TGTGCCATCAGTGGCAACCCCAGGGGGGGGAGAGAGACCCAGTACTTC